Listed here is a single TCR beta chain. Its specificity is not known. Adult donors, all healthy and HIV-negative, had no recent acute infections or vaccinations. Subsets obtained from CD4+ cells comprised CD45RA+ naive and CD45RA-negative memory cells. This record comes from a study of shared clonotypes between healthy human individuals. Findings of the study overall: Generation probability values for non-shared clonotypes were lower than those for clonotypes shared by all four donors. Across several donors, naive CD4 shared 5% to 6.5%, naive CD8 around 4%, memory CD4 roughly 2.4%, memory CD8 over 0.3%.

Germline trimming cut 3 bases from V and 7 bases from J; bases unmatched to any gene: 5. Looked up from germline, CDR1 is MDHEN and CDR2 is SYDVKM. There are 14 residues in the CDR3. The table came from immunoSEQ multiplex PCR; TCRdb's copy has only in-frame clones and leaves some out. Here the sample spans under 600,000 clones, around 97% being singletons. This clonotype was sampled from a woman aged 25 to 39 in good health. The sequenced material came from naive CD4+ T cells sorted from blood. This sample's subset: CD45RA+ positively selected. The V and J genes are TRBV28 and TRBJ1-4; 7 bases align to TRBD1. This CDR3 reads CASSLAGGIEKLFF. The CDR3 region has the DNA TGTGCCAGCAGTTTGGCAGGGGGGATTGAAAAACTGTTTTTT. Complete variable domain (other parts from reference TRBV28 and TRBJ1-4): DVKVTQSSRYLVKRTGEKVFLECVQDMDHENMFWYRQDPGLGLRLIYFSYDVKMKEKGDIPEGYSVSREKKERFSLILESASTNQTSMYLCASSLAGGIEKLFFGSGTQLSVL.